The next 10 T cell receptor beta chains were all read from a single sample in a study of Graves' ophthalmopathy and Graves' hyperthyroidism. TCR beta CDR3 amplification used RNA transcripts. The library came from an HTBI-primed first-round RT-PCR and a second-round multiplex PCR. TCRdb passed the multiplex PCR reads through MiXCR, listing each CDR3 protein once. This sample yields hundreds of thousands of distinct CDR3 sequences, of which less than 55% are seen a single time; around half belongs to the top ten. The specimen sequenced was peripheral blood. These receptors all stem from an adult man with Graves' ophthalmopathy.

The chain couples TRBV7-8 to TRBJ1-5; D is ambiguous. CDR1 and CDR2 from the germline V gene are SGHVS and FQNEAQ. With 6 bases removed from V and 5 bases from J, the gap between germline ends came to 5 bases. The CDR3 consists of 11 residues. The CDR3 region has the DNA TGTGCCAGCAGGCAAGATCAGCCCCAGCATTTT. Amino acids: CASRQDQPQHF.

The chain uses TRBV7-2 and TRBJ2-6, with D tentatively TRBD1 (5 bases). The length of the CDR3 is 18 residues. Germline assignment: CDR1 SGHTA and CDR2 FQGNSA. V was shortened by 5 bases and J by 2 bases, with 19 bases between the two germline ends. CDR3 coding DNA: TGTGCCAGCAGCCCCAGAGGCCAGGGCAATGCTGGGGCCAACGTCCTGACTTTC. It yields the protein CASSPRGQGNAGANVLTF.

Concerning this clonotype: A much larger clone lies one base from this, so it may be a read error. Lacking the conserved final phenylalanine or tryptophan, this CDR3 likely reflects a read error. This rearrangement joins TRBV29-1 to TRBJ1-4, with 8 nucleotides matching TRBD1. V lost 7 bases, J lost 8 bases, and 9 bases stayed unmatched. Germline V gene lookup returns CDR1 SQVTM and CDR2 ANQGSEA. The CDR3 is 13 residues long. The CDR3 DNA follows: TGCAGCGCTCGACAGGGGCCCGGAGAAAAACTGTTTTCT. This codes for CSARQGPGEKLFS.

The table lists this clonotype with a few counts. The chain combines TRBV9 with TRBJ2-6; weak D call: TRBD1 (5 bases). Between the trimmed V and J ends, which lost 5 bases and 4 bases, there was a span of 10 bases. CDR3 size: 14 residues. CDR1 and CDR2 from the germline V gene are SGDLS and YYNGEE. CDR3 amino acids: CASRGAAGANVLTF. CDR3 nucleotide sequence: TGTGCCAGCAGAGGGGCAGCGGGGGCCAACGTCCTGACTTTC.

This clonotype was counted a few times. The chain carries TRBV2 and TRBJ1-5; D not resolved. Germline V gene lookup returns CDR1 SNHLY and CDR2 FYNNEI. With 8 bases removed from V and 0 bases from J, the gap between germline ends came to 11 bases. There are 14 residues in the CDR3. This CDR3 reads CASQTGYSNQPQHF. DNA for the CDR3: TGTGCCAGCCAAACGGGGTATAGCAATCAGCCCCAGCATTTT.

This clonotype was observed once. This chain joins TRBV19 and TRBJ2-7; 9 nucleotides align to TRBD1. CDR1 LNHDA and CDR2 SQIVND come from the germline V gene (reference sequence). The CDR3 spans 17 residues. Germline trimming cut 9 bases from V and 1 base from J; bases unmatched to any gene: 16. Here the CDR3 reads CASRKSSGTGSSYEQYF. The CDR3 region has the DNA TGTGCCAGCAGAAAGTCGTCCGGGACAGGGTCGTCCTACGAGCAGTACTTC.

The chain uses TRBV19 and TRBJ2-2; unclear D gene. Per germline, CDR1 LNHDA and CDR2 SQIVND (reference sequence). Trimming removed 6 bases from V and 0 bases from J, with 5 bases in between. The CDR3 consists of 13 residues. CDR3 coding DNA: TGTGCCAGTAGACTAACGAACACCGGGGAGCTGTTTTTT. Translation: CASRLTNTGELFF.

The chain is built from TRBV5-1 and TRBJ2-6, with D uncertain. Germline-derived CDR1 and CDR2 are SGHRS and YFSETQ. The V end lost 1 base, the J end lost 0 bases, and 8 bases lay between the germline ends. This CDR3 contains 16 residues. The CDR3 DNA reads as TGCGCCAGCAGCTTGCTGGAGAGCTCTGGGGCCAACGTCCTGACTTTC. This codes for CASSLLESSGANVLTF.

The CDR3 DNA is TGTGCCAGCAGCCAAGGGACAGAGAACACTGAAGCTTTCTTT. This encodes CASSQGTENTEAFF. V usage is TRBV7-4 and J usage is TRBJ1-1; 7 bases map to TRBD1. The V segment lost 5 bases and the J segment 1 base; nucleotides outside the gene matches: 4. Germline V gene lookup returns CDR1 SGHVT and CDR2 SQSDAQ. The CDR3 extends over 14 amino acids.

Comments on this clonotype: Since no conserved phenylalanine or tryptophan closes the CDR3, a read error is the likely cause. The chain recombines TRBV10-1 with TRBJ2-7; 12 bases match TRBD2. Losses at the gene ends were 7 bases for V and 5 bases for J; bases not matched to a gene: 9. Germline V gene sequence: CDR1 WNHNN, CDR2 SYGVQD (reference sequence). The CDR3 sequence is 15 residues long. CDR3: CASTRLAGVRDEQYS. The CDR3 DNA reads TGCGCCAGCACTCGACTAGCGGGAGTGAGGGACGAGCAGTACTCC.